Below are 13 T cell receptor beta chains sequenced from a single sample in a study of human T cells and chemical hapten exposure. Time point meaning: patch test 3, about 24 weeks after DPC sensitization. Indicated treatment: therapeutic diphenylcyclopropenone sensitization with weekly scalp DPC. One entry per CDR3 protein, called by TCRdb with MiXCR from the RACE reads. This sample has roughly 60,000 distinct CDR3 sequences, with around 12% found just once. Specimen: whole blood, collected in connection with sensitization to the hapten diphenylcyclopropenone (DPC). These receptors were collected from a man aged 25 to 40 with alopecia areata. Some clones in this sample may be carry-over from other donors' samples.

This clonotype was seen a few times. This chain connects TRBV20-1 to TRBJ1-1; a weak D match, TRBD1 (5 bases). V dropped 7 bases and J dropped 5 bases, with 17 bases sitting between them. CDR1 and CDR2 from the germline V gene are DFQATT and SNEGSKA (reference sequence). The CDR3 has 13 residues. The CDR3, as DNA: TGCAGTGTCCATCAGGGATGGAAAACTGAAGCTTTCTTT. Its translation is CSVHQGWKTEAFF.

This clonotype has ten or more counts. J is TRBJ2-7 and V is TRBV6-6; 11 bases agree with TRBD1. CDR1 is MNHNY and CDR2 is SVGAGI in the germline V gene (reference sequence). V gave up 8 bases and J gave up 7 bases; unmatched junction bases: 4. The CDR3 loop spans 12 amino acids. CDR3 in DNA: TGTGCCAGCGGACAGGGGGCAGGGGAGCAGTACTTC. Amino acids: CASGQGAGEQYF.

This clonotype has at least ten counts. This sequence joins TRBV5-4 and TRBJ1-5; 9 nucleotides align to TRBD1. The germline gives CDR1 SGHNT, CDR2 YYREEE (reference sequence). This CDR3 is built from 15 residues. The J segment lost 6 bases and the V segment lost 9 bases, leaving 13 bases of the junction unmatched. Here the CDR3 reads CATQMDRGNGQPQHF. The CDR3 DNA follows: TGTGCCACCCAAATGGACAGGGGAAACGGTCAGCCCCAGCATTTT.

This clonotype was seen many times. The chain links TRBV2 to TRBJ2-1, with TRBD2 matching 9 bases. CDR1 is SNHLY and CDR2 is FYNNEI in the germline V gene. J lost 2 bases, V lost 10 bases, and 12 bases had no gene match. The CDR3 contains 16 residues. In DNA form, the CDR3 reads TGTGCCATCCTCACCCGAAGCGGGGGGCCCTACAATGAGCAGTTCTTC. It encodes CAILTRSGGPYNEQFF.

The chain links TRBV29-1 to TRBJ2-7; no firm D call. This CDR3 has 12 amino acids. The germline gives CDR1 SQVTM, CDR2 ANQGSEA. V was cut by 4 bases and J by 5 bases, with 12 bases left in between. The CDR3 sequence is CSVAVGFDEQYF. DNA of the CDR3: TGCAGCGTTGCGGTAGGATTCGACGAGCAGTACTTC.

This clonotype was seen many times. The genes are TRBV6-2 or TRBV6-3 and TRBJ2-1, with 7 positions matching TRBD2. Germline assignment: CDR1 MNHEY and CDR2 SVGEGT. This CDR3 spans 15 amino acids. J gave up 6 bases and V 6 bases, and 11 bases lay outside the gene matches. The chain's CDR3 is CASSPGLVVPNEQFF. CDR3 nucleotide sequence: TGTGCCAGCAGCCCTGGACTAGTAGTCCCCAATGAGCAGTTCTTC.

This clonotype was seen many times. The J gene is TRBJ2-3, the V gene TRBV12-3 or TRBV12-4; D is ambiguous. Between the trimmed V and J ends, which lost 3 bases and 4 bases, there was a span of 5 bases. This CDR3 region has 12 residues. DNA for the CDR3: TGTGCCAGCAGTTTGTGGGCAGATACGCAGTATTTT. It is translated as CASSLWADTQYF.

This clonotype was recorded a few times. The chain uses TRBV28 and TRBJ2-1, with 12 nucleotides matching TRBD2. V was pared by 3 bases and J by 7 bases, with 4 bases of the junction left unmatched. Germline CDR1 reads MDHEN; CDR2 reads SYDVKM. The CDR3 spans 15 residues. Written as DNA, the CDR3 is TGTGCCAGCAGTTTGACTAGCGGGGGTTTGAATGAGCAGTTCTTC. Its protein is CASSLTSGGLNEQFF.

At least ten counts were recorded for this clonotype. CDR3 in DNA: TGTGCCAGCTCACCACTTTGGGCGGGGGGACCCCCCTACGAGCAGTACTTC. It encodes CASSPLWAGGPPYEQYF. V usage is TRBV18 and J usage is TRBJ2-7, with TRBD2 identical over 8 bases. The V segment lost 1 base and the J segment 2 bases; nucleotides outside the gene matches: 10. This CDR3 region has 17 residues. Germline V CDR1 and CDR2: KGHSH, LQKENI.

This clonotype has a count of ten or more. This sequence joins TRBV12-3 or TRBV12-4 and TRBJ1-5; the match to TRBD1 covers 8 bases. V shed 6 bases, J shed 6 bases, and the junction held 7 bases outside the gene matches. The CDR3 has 14 residues. The CDR3 spells CASSTNDRGQPQHF. In nucleotides, the CDR3 is TGTGCCAGCAGCACTAACGACAGGGGTCAGCCCCAGCATTTT.

The table lists this clonotype with many counts. J is TRBJ1-5 and V is TRBV5-1, with a weak D call TRBD1 (6 bases). This CDR3 spans 13 amino acids. V shed 4 bases and J shed 4 bases, with 9 bases lying between them. CDR1 SGHRS and CDR2 YFSETQ come from the germline V gene. This CDR3 reads CASSGGQNQPQHF. The DNA for the CDR3 is TGCGCCAGCAGCGGTGGACAGAATCAGCCCCAGCATTTT. The full variable domain, rest sourced from reference TRBV5-1 and TRBJ1-5, is KAGVTQTPRYLIKTRGQQVTLSCSPISGHRSVSWYQQTPGQGLQFLFEYFSETQRNKGNFPGRFSGRQFSNSRSEMNVSTLELGDSALYLCASSGGQNQPQHFGDGTRLSIL.

Many counts were recorded for this clonotype. The chain has TRBV4-1 and TRBJ1-1, with 9 bases lining up with TRBD1. Germline V gene lookup returns CDR1 MGHRA and CDR2 YSYEKL. Losses at the gene ends were 4 bases for V and 0 bases for J; bases not matched to a gene: 3. The CDR3 has 15 residues. The CDR3 reads CASSPGQGLNTEAFF. CDR3 nucleotide sequence: TGCGCCAGCAGCCCGGGACAGGGTTTGAACACTGAAGCTTTCTTT.

This clonotype was observed many times. A read error may produce the germline difference seen at one junction end. The chain combines TRBV12-3 or TRBV12-4 with TRBJ2-2; possible D gene TRBD2, 6 bases. This CDR3 contains 17 residues. CDR3 protein: CASSLATPQSGTGELFF. For the CDR3, the DNA is TGTGCCAGCAGTCTAGCGACACCCCAAAGCGGCACCGGGGAGCTGTTTTTT.